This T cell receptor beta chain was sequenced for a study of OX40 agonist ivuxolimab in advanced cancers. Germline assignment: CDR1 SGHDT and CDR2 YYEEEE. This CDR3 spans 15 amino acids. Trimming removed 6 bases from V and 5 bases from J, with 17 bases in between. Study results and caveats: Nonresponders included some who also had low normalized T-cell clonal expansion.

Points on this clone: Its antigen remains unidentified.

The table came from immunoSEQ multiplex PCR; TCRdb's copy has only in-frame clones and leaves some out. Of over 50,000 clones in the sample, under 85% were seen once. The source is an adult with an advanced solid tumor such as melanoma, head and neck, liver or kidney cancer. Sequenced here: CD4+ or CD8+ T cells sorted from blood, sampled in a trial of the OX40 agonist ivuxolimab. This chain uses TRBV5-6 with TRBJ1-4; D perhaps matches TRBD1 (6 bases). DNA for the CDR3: TGTGCCAGCAAAATAAGGGGGAGGCAAAATGAAAAACTGTTTTTT. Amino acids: CASKIRGRQNEKLFF.